This T cell receptor (beta chain) appears in the sequencing data of a study of T-cell reconstitution after alpha-beta-depleted transplantation in children. CDR1 and CDR2 (germline): LGHNA, YNFKEQ. V was trimmed by 4 bases and J by 6 bases, leaving 16 bases between them. The CDR3 runs 16 residues. This clonotype was seen ten or more times. The TCRbeta library incorporated unique molecular identifiers. TCRdb reprocessed the PCR reads via MiXCR and lists one record per CDR3 protein. The sample has roughly 170,000 distinct CDR3 sequences, 6.5% to 7.5% seen once; the top ten hold 3%. This chain uses TRBV4-2 with TRBJ1-6; the D gene is possibly TRBD1 (5 bases). The sample consisted of PBMCs from the stem cell graft donor, taken from the stem cell graft. The receptor was derived from a human donor who donated a stem cell graft to a child with Wiskott-Aldrich syndrome. The CDR3 loop is CASSPNSRDFNSPLHF. For the CDR3, the DNA is TGTGCCAGCAGCCCAAACTCCCGGGACTTTAATTCACCCCTCCACTTT.